The 31 T cell receptor beta chains below all came from one sample that was sequenced in a study of graft-versus-host responses after intestinal transplantation. Measured with immunoSEQ multiplex PCR; TCRdb has only the in-frame clones, and not every one. The profile shows roughly 18,000 clones, 38% of them singletons. The sequencing used alloreactive CD4+ T cells from a mixed lymphocyte reaction culture, collected before intestinal transplant. Subset indicated: CFSE-low proliferating T cells sorted from roughly 6-day pre-transplant mixed lymphocyte reaction (GvH or HvG direction). Receptors were obtained from a human patient who received an intestinal transplant.

This clone appeared a few times. The chain employs TRBV13 and TRBJ1-2; D is undetermined. CDR3 length: 16 amino acids. Germline V CDR1 and CDR2: PRHDT, FYEKMQ (reference sequence). The ends were cut back, 4 bases at V and 0 bases at J, with 15 bases in the middle. DNA for the CDR3: TGTGCCAGCAGCTCAGGTGCGGGATTGACTAACTATGGCTACACCTTC. Translation gives CASSSGAGLTNYGYTF.

Note on this clone: One junction end disagrees with the germline gene, perhaps due to a read error. The chain employs TRBV10-1 and TRBJ2-2; 11 nucleotides line up with TRBD1. Germline loops: CDR1 WNHNN, CDR2 SYGVQD (reference sequence). This CDR3 has 15 amino acids. CDR3 bases: TGCACCAGCAGTACGGACAGGGGGCGAGGCGGGGAGCTGTTTTTT. This sequence encodes CTSSTDRGRGGELFF.

By proportion, this clone is medium-sized. This sequence joins TRBV28 and TRBJ1-3, with D uncertain. The CDR3 sequence is 16 residues long. With 6 bases removed from V and 3 bases from J, the gap between germline ends came to 18 bases. The V gene's germline CDR1 is MDHEN and CDR2 SYDVKM. The CDR3 coding sequence is TGTGCCAGCAGGCCGAATTACGGGGTCGGTGGAAACACCATATATTTT. It codes for CASRPNYGVGGNTIYF.

This chain uses TRBV10-2 with TRBJ2-7, with TRBD1 matching 7 bases. With 0 bases clipped from V and 4 bases from J, the junction kept 3 bases outside the gene matches. Germline loops: CDR1 WSHSY, CDR2 SAAADI. There are 14 residues in the CDR3. The CDR3 is CASSESTGPYEQYF. The CDR3 DNA is TGCGCCAGCAGTGAGTCGACAGGGCCATACGAGCAGTACTTC.

J is TRBJ1-5 and V is TRBV6-1; D gene ambiguous. Germline lookup yields CDR1 MNHNS and CDR2 SASEGT. The CDR3 loop spans 15 amino acids. Trimming took 7 bases from V and 0 from J, leaving 13 bases between them. The CDR3 DNA reads TGTGCCAGCAAAGTCCGAGCGTATAGCAATCAGCCCCAGCATTTT. It codes for CASKVRAYSNQPQHF.

CDR3 sequence (DNA): TGTGCCAGCAGCTTTGCGAGTTTAAATGAAAAACTGTTTTTT. Translated, it gives CASSFASLNEKLFF. The rearrangement links TRBV11-2 to TRBJ1-4; D is unclear. V was cut by 3 bases and J by 5 bases, with 10 bases left in between. This CDR3 is 14 amino acids long. Germline V gene data show CDR1 as SGHAT and CDR2 as FQNNGV.

This chain uses TRBV18 with TRBJ1-3; tentative D call: TRBD1 (6 bases). Trimming removed 3 bases at V and 9 bases at J, with 15 bases between. Germline loops: CDR1 KGHSH, CDR2 LQKENI. The CDR3 is 14 residues long. The DNA for the CDR3 is TGTGCCAGCTCACCGCGTATGGGGGCGAGCACCATATATTTT. Its protein is CASSPRMGASTIYF.

This sequence joins TRBV19 and TRBJ2-6, with a possible D match to TRBD1 (5 bases). V gave up 3 bases and J gave up 4 bases, with 7 bases separating them. Germline CDR1 reads LNHDA; CDR2 reads SQIVND (reference sequence). This CDR3 region has 14 residues. CDR3 in amino acids: CASSIQGGANVLTF. DNA for the CDR3: TGTGCCAGTAGTATTCAGGGAGGGGCCAACGTCCTGACTTTC.

The CDR3 region is CASSWRAGTNEQFF. CDR3 sequence (DNA): TGTGCCAGCAGTTGGCGAGCGGGCACCAATGAGCAGTTCTTC. This sequence joins TRBV6-1 and TRBJ2-1; maybe TRBD2 (6 bases). Trimming stripped 5 bases from V and 6 bases from J, with 14 bases between. This CDR3 region has 14 residues. Germline CDR1 is MNHNS and CDR2 is SASEGT.

The rearrangement joins TRBV18 to TRBJ2-4; D gene ambiguous. V gave up 6 bases and J gave up 0 bases, with 18 bases separating them. CDR1 is KGHSH and CDR2 is LQKENI in the germline V gene. The CDR3 contains 17 residues. The CDR3 loop reads CASSPDNAGLAKNIQYF. The CDR3 DNA is TGTGCCAGCTCGCCCGACAACGCCGGGTTAGCCAAAAACATTCAGTACTTC.

Judged by abundance, this clone is medium-sized (0.01 to 0.1%). The chain carries TRBV6-4 and TRBJ1-1; 7 bases map to TRBD1. The V gene's germline CDR1 is MRHNA and CDR2 SNTAGT. The CDR3 is 13 amino acids. The junction had 9 bases not matched to a gene; V was cut back by 3 bases and J by 11 bases. CDR3 DNA sequence: TGTGCCAGCAGTGATGACAGGGTATCTACGGCTTTCTTT. Amino acids: CASSDDRVSTAFF.

This clone showed up just a few times. Within the sample, other DNA sequences also encode this same CDR3. This sequence joins TRBV4-1 and TRBJ1-5; a possible D gene is TRBD1 (5 bases). With 0 bases removed from V and 1 base from J, the gap between germline ends came to 7 bases. The CDR3 contains 15 residues. CDR1 and CDR2 (germline): MGHRA, YSYEKL. The CDR3 bases are TGCGCCAGCAGCCAAGAAAGGGGAAGCAATCAGCCCCAGCATTTT. It specifies CASSQERGSNQPQHF.

The chain couples TRBV10-3 to TRBJ2-7, with D uncertain. Germline CDR1 and CDR2: ENHRY and SYGVKD. CDR3 length equals 15 residues. V lost 3 bases, J lost 1 base, and 13 bases lay in between. Here the CDR3 reads CAISDPGESSYEQYF. In nucleotides, the CDR3 is TGTGCCATCAGTGACCCCGGAGAATCGTCCTACGAGCAGTACTTC.

CDR3 bases: TGTGCCAGCAGCCTAGGACCCCTGGGGGGGGTTAGCTATGGCTACACCTTC. This encodes CASSLGPLGGVSYGYTF. The V and J genes are TRBV7-2 and TRBJ1-2; tentative D call: TRBD1 (5 bases). The germline V gene has CDR1 SGHTA and CDR2 FQGNSA. V shed 5 bases and J shed 4 bases, with 23 bases lying between them. This CDR3 comprises 17 residues.

This clone was seen more than once but under ten times. This chain joins TRBV6-6 and TRBJ2-2, with 11 positions matching TRBD1. The germline V gene encodes CDR1 MNHNY and CDR2 SVGAGI (reference sequence). V lost 7 bases, J lost 5 bases, and 9 bases stayed unmatched. CDR3 size: 16 residues. The CDR3 bases are TGTGCCAGCATTCCAACCGGGACAGGGGGTACCGGGGAGCTGTTTTTT. Translated: CASIPTGTGGTGELFF.

The chain combines TRBV19 with TRBJ2-2; no definite D call. This CDR3 spans 16 amino acids. Germline V gene data show CDR1 as LNHDA and CDR2 as SQIVND (reference sequence). V shed 2 bases and J shed 4 bases, with 14 bases lying between them. Written as DNA, the CDR3 is TGTGCCAGTAGTATACACCTTTCACCGGGCACCGGGGAGCTGTTTTTT. Its protein is CASSIHLSPGTGELFF. The whole variable domain, remainder taken from reference TRBV19 and TRBJ2-2, is DGGITQSPKYLFRKEGQNVTLSCEQNLNHDAMYWYRQDPGQGLRLIYYSQIVNDFQKGDIAEGYSVSREKKESFPLTVTSAQKNPTAFYLCASSIHLSPGTGELFFGEGSRLTVL.

V is TRBV4-1 and J is TRBJ2-5, with 9 positions matching TRBD2. The CDR3 is 16 amino acids. Germline V CDR1 and CDR2: MGHRA, YSYEKL. The V segment lost 0 bases and the J segment 4 bases; nucleotides outside the gene matches: 6. The CDR3, as DNA: TGCGCCAGCAGCCAAGAGTGGGCGCGGGGGGGAGAGACCCAGTACTTC. It yields the protein CASSQEWARGGETQYF.

This clone turned up a few times. The V call is TRBV6-6, the J call TRBJ1-2, with D unclear. Germline CDR1 and CDR2: MNHNY and SVGAGI (reference sequence). The germline V and J ends were trimmed by 6 bases and 4 bases, with 12 bases remaining between them. CDR3 length equals 13 residues. CDR3 sequence (DNA): TGTGCCAGCAGCCCCTCAGGAAGCTATGGCTACACCTTC. Translated, it gives CASSPSGSYGYTF.

This clone was seen only once. The genes are TRBV10-3 and TRBJ2-7, with 7 bases fitting TRBD2. Germline lookup yields CDR1 ENHRY and CDR2 SYGVKD. The CDR3 loop spans 17 amino acids. V was pared by 0 bases and J by 3 bases, with 11 bases of the junction left unmatched. The CDR3 region is CAISESGGGLKNYEQYF. The DNA of the CDR3 is TGTGCCATCAGTGAGTCGGGGGGGGGACTCAAGAACTACGAGCAGTACTTC.

This clone was seen a few times. V usage is TRBV14 and J usage is TRBJ1-2, with a possible D match to TRBD1 (6 bases). Trimming left V 4 bases short and J 2 bases short, with 14 bases between. The CDR3 contains 15 residues. In germline, CDR1 is SGHDN, CDR2 FVKESK. DNA of the CDR3: TGTGCCAGCAGCCCTCTCAGGGGAAAGAACTATGGCTACACCTTC. Its translation: CASSPLRGKNYGYTF.

V and J are TRBV7-8 and TRBJ2-1, with 8 bases lining up with TRBD2. This CDR3 has 17 residues. CDR1 is SGHVS, CDR2 FQNEAQ, per germline. V dropped 2 bases and J dropped 1; count of bases not matched to a gene: 7. CDR3 loop: CASSLNVGTSSYNEQFF. The CDR3 DNA reads TGTGCCAGCAGCTTAAATGTTGGGACTAGTTCCTACAATGAGCAGTTCTTC. The variable domain in full, completed from reference TRBV7-8 and TRBJ2-1, reads GAGVSQSPRYKVAKRGQDVALRCDPISGHVSLFWYQQALGQGPEFLTYFQNEAQLDKSGLPSDRFFAERPEGSVSTLKIQRTQQEDSAVYLCASSLNVGTSSYNEQFFGPGTRLTVL.

This clone was seen just once. The rearrangement joins TRBV11-3 to TRBJ1-1; 7 nucleotides agree with TRBD1. From germline, CDR1 is SGHNT and CDR2 YENEEA. Trimming at V came to 6 bases and at J to 5 bases, leaving 6 bases not matched to a gene. This CDR3 region has 13 residues. The CDR3 nucleotides read TGTGCCAGCAGACGTCAGGGGGAGACTGAAGCTTTCTTT. This translates into CASRRQGETEAFF.

The chain joins TRBV29-1 to TRBJ1-1; 7 bases match TRBD1. Unmatched junction bases numbered 5, after V lost 0 bases and J lost 4 bases. Germline assignment: CDR1 SQVTM and CDR2 ANQGSEA. This CDR3 has 14 amino acids. The CDR3 nucleotides read TGCAGCGTTGAAGAAGTAGGGGGCAGCACTGAAGCTTTCTTT. Translated, it gives CSVEEVGGSTEAFF.

The count of this clone is one. The chain uses TRBV18 and TRBJ1-5; D is possibly TRBD1 (6 bases). This CDR3 spans 13 amino acids. Germline CDR1 KGHSH, CDR2 LQKENI. Trimming took off 2 bases at V and 5 bases at J, with 7 bases between the two ends. In DNA form, the CDR3 reads TGTGCCAGCTCACCAAGGACAGATCAGCCCCAGCATTTT. It codes for CASSPRTDQPQHF. Together with reference TRBV18 and TRBJ1-5, the CDR3 gives the full variable domain: NAGVMQNPRHLVRRRGQEARLRCSPMKGHSHVYWYRQLPEEGLKFMVYLQKENIIDESGMPKERFSAEFPKEGPSILRIQQVVRGDSAAYFCASSPRTDQPQHFGDGTRLSIL.

The V gene is TRBV6-6, the J gene TRBJ2-2; 7 bases fit TRBD1. V was clipped by 7 bases and J by 4 bases; unmatched bases: 9. The CDR3 is 15 residues long. Germline V lookup: CDR1 MNHNY, CDR2 SVGAGI (reference sequence). The CDR3 bases are TGTGCCAGCAATGCCGACAGGGTGGGCACCGGGGAGCTGTTTTTT. This encodes CASNADRVGTGELFF.

V is TRBV5-6 and J is TRBJ1-4; D uncertain. V lost 4 bases and J lost 7, with 11 bases in between. Germline-derived CDR1 and CDR2 are SGHDT and YYEEEE. The CDR3 sequence is 13 residues long. The DNA of the CDR3 is TGTGCCAGCAGCCCGTGGACTGTTGAAAAACTGTTTTTT. It is translated as CASSPWTVEKLFF.

This clone was seen just once. The chain combines TRBV4-1 with TRBJ1-1; no clear D gene. The CDR3 sequence is 16 residues long. Germline V gene data show CDR1 as MGHRA and CDR2 as YSYEKL. V was trimmed by 0 bases and J by 2 bases, leaving 13 bases between them. Here the CDR3 DNA reads TGCGCCAGCAGCCAAGATCTCAACAAACTAAACACTGAAGCTTTCTTT. This gives the protein CASSQDLNKLNTEAFF.

The rearrangement joins TRBV19 to TRBJ1-5, with D possibly matching TRBD1 (5 bases). V lost 3 bases and J lost 7, with 13 bases in between. The germline V gene encodes CDR1 LNHDA and CDR2 SQIVND (reference sequence). CDR3 length equals 14 residues. The CDR3 protein is CASSISAGKQPQHF. For the CDR3, the DNA is TGTGCCAGTAGTATCTCGGCAGGGAAGCAGCCCCAGCATTTT.

The chain joins TRBV9 to TRBJ2-5, with unresolved D. Germline V gene lookup returns CDR1 SGDLS and CDR2 YYNGEE. The V end was cut by 0 bases, the J end by 3 bases, with 12 bases between. The CDR3 has 15 residues. The CDR3 sequence: CASSVAARKKETQYF. The CDR3 DNA sequence: TGTGCCAGCAGCGTAGCGGCACGGAAGAAAGAGACCCAGTACTTC.

This clone was detected only a few times. This chain connects TRBV6-6 to TRBJ1-2, with D possibly TRBD1 on 5 matching bases. Trimming took 2 bases from V and 4 from J, leaving 8 bases between them. The CDR3 totals 13 residues. Germline V CDR1 and CDR2: MNHNY, SVGAGI (reference sequence). The CDR3 sequence: CASSYDRAYGYTF. The CDR3 coding sequence is TGTGCCAGCAGTTACGACAGAGCCTATGGCTACACCTTC.

V is TRBV10-3 and J is TRBJ1-1; D is unclear. CDR1 is ENHRY, CDR2 SYGVKD, per germline. This CDR3 spans 15 amino acids. Between the trimmed V and J ends, which lost 11 bases and 3 bases, there was a span of 22 bases. CDR3 sequence: CASTARDRVDTEAFF. The CDR3 DNA reads as TGTGCCTCAACGGCGAGGGATAGGGTCGACACTGAAGCTTTCTTT.